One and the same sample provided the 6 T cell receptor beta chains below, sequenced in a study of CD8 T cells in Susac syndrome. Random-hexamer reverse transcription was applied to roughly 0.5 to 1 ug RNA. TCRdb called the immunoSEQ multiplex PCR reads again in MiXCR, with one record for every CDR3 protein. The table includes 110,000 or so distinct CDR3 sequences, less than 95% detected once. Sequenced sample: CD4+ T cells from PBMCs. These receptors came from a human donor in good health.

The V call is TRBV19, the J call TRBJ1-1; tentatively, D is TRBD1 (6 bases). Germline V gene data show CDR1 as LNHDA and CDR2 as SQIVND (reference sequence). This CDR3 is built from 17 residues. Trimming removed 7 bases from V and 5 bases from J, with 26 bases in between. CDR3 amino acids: CASTLRPLGNQGTEAFF. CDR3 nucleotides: TGTGCCAGTACCCTTAGGCCGTTGGGGAACCAGGGGACTGAAGCTTTCTTT.

The chain's CDR3 is CASSSEAGGVYEQYF. CDR3 in DNA: TGTGCCAGCAGTTCCGAAGCGGGAGGGGTCTACGAGCAGTACTTC. V is TRBV28 and J is TRBJ2-7; 10 nucleotides line up with TRBD2. CDR3 length equals 15 residues. Unmatched junction bases numbered 6, after V lost 4 bases and J lost 3 bases. The germline V gene has CDR1 MDHEN and CDR2 SYDVKM.

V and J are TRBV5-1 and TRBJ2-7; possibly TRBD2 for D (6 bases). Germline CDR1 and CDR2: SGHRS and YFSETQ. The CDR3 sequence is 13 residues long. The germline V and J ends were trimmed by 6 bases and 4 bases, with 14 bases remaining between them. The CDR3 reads CASNRDSTYEQYF. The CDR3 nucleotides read TGCGCCAGCAACCGGGACTCCACGTACGAGCAGTACTTC.

CDR3 coding DNA: TGTGCCAGCAGTGAATCGGGACCGAACACTGAAGCTTTCTTT. This encodes CASSESGPNTEAFF. The gene calls are TRBV25-1 and TRBJ1-1, with TRBD1 as a possible D gene (5 bases). In germline, CDR1 is MGHDK, CDR2 SYGVNS. V was shortened by 1 base and J by 1 base, with 7 bases between the two germline ends. The CDR3 totals 14 residues.

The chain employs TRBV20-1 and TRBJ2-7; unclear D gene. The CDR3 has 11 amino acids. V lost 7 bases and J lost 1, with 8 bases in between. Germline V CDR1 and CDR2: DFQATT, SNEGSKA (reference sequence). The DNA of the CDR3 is TGCAGTGTTAGTAGGTCCTACGAGCAGTACTTC. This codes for CSVSRSYEQYF.

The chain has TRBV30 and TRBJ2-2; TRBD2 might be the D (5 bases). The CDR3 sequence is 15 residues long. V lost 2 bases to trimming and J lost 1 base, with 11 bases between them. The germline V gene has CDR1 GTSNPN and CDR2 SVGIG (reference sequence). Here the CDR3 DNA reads TGTGCCTGGAGTCGCCGGGGAGTGAACACCGGGGAGCTGTTTTTT. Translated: CAWSRRGVNTGELFF. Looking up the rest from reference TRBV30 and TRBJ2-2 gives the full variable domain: SQTIHQWPATLVQPVGSPLSLECTVEGTSNPNLYWYRQAAGRGLQLLFYSVGIGQISSEVPQNLSASRPQDRQFILSSKKLLLSDSGFYLCAWSRRGVNTGELFFGEGSRLTVL.